This T cell receptor beta chain was sequenced in a study of early T cells in non-severe SARS-CoV-2 infection. Each CDR3 protein gets one entry after TCRdb re-called the 5' RACE reads with MiXCR. This table has 85,000 to 100,000 distinct CDR3 sequences, around 10% appearing once. The clonotype comes from an adult who was a healthcare worker with PCR-confirmed SARS-CoV-2 infection or an uninfected control (not recorded which). Source: whole blood, taken at baseline.

CDR3 amino acids: CASSPGPGTGSYEQYF. The CDR3 DNA reads as TGTGCCAGCAGTCCTGGACCCGGGACAGGGTCGTACGAGCAGTACTTC. The gene calls are TRBV6-2 or TRBV6-3 and TRBJ2-7; 9 nucleotides agree with TRBD1. The V and J ends lost 5 bases and 4 bases, in that order; junction bases with no gene match: 12. The CDR3 contains 16 residues. Per germline, CDR1 MNHEY and CDR2 SVGEGT.